These 21 T cell receptor beta chains were all obtained from the same sample, sequenced in a study of T-cell memory formation after mild COVID-19. Each CDR3 protein gets one entry after TCRdb re-called the 5' RACE reads with MiXCR. The sample carries about 50,000 distinct CDR3 sequences, over 8.5% recorded once. The sequenced sample consisted of PBMCs or a T cell subset sorted from them (not recorded which). These receptors originate from an adult woman who had mild COVID-19 (a few samples of this study predate the infection). Cell type and time point are not known.

The chain combines TRBV20-1 with TRBJ2-2, with TRBD1 matching 8 bases. CDR1 and CDR2 (germline): DFQATT, SNEGSKA (reference sequence). The CDR3 runs 14 residues. Trimming cost V 6 bases and J 4 bases; bases outside gene matches: 7. CDR3 nucleotides: TGCAGTGCAGGGGAGACAGGGGTCACCGGGGAGCTGTTTTTT. Protein sequence: CSAGETGVTGELFF.

This clonotype occurred many times. This chain links TRBV18 with TRBJ2-3, with D unresolved. Trimming left V 3 bases short and J 0 bases short, with 10 bases between. This CDR3 spans 15 amino acids. Germline values: CDR1 KGHSH, CDR2 LQKENI. The CDR3 loop reads CASSPAYLSTDTQYF. DNA for the CDR3: TGTGCCAGCTCACCTGCCTATTTGAGCACAGATACGCAGTATTTT.

This clonotype was seen repeatedly, ten times or more. This chain connects TRBV20-1 to TRBJ2-3; D might be TRBD1 or TRBD2, each matching 5 bases. Trimming removed 3 bases from V and 6 bases from J, with 13 bases in between. CDR3 length: 13 amino acids. Germline V gene lookup returns CDR1 DFQATT and CDR2 SNEGSKA (reference sequence). CDR3 loop: CSASGANWDTQYF. In nucleotides, the CDR3 is TGCAGTGCTAGCGGGGCGAACTGGGATACGCAGTATTTT.

This clonotype has only a few counts. J is TRBJ1-1 and V is TRBV14; D is unclear. Germline assignment: CDR1 SGHDN and CDR2 FVKESK. V was trimmed by 1 base and J by 11 bases, leaving 14 bases between them. The CDR3 covers 13 residues. The CDR3 nucleotides read TGTGCCAGCAGCCAAGGGCTGAGGGTAGGCGCTTTCTTT. Its protein product is CASSQGLRVGAFF.

V is TRBV11-2 and J is TRBJ1-2, with 7 bases aligning to TRBD1. This CDR3 spans 16 amino acids. V lost 5 bases, J lost 4 bases, and 13 bases stayed unmatched. CDR1 and CDR2 from the germline V gene are SGHAT and FQNNGV. The CDR3, as DNA: TGTGCCAGCAGCCAGGGGGTCCCGGGGGCGAGCTATGGCTACACCTTC. Translated, it gives CASSQGVPGASYGYTF.

The chain carries TRBV7-2 and TRBJ1-2; 10 nucleotides align to TRBD1. The V segment lost 5 bases and the J segment 3 bases; nucleotides outside the gene matches: 3. The CDR3 is made up of 14 amino acids. The V gene's germline CDR1 is SGHTA and CDR2 FQGNSA. This chain's CDR3 is CASSGGQGDYGYTF. As DNA, the CDR3 is TGTGCCAGCAGCGGCGGACAGGGGGACTATGGCTACACCTTC.

This clonotype came up many times. The chain links TRBV7-9 to TRBJ2-7; D call uncertain. Germline CDR1 SEHNR, CDR2 FQNEAQ (reference sequence). The CDR3 contains 15 residues. V was pared by 3 bases and J by 0 bases, with 12 bases between. CDR3 DNA sequence: TGTGCCAGCAGCTTGGAACCGCATTTCTCCTACGAGCAGTACTTC. The encoded protein is CASSLEPHFSYEQYF. Full variable domain (missing parts from reference TRBV7-9 and TRBJ2-7): DTGVSQNPRHKITKRGQNVTFRCDPISEHNRLYWYRQTLGQGPEFLTYFQNEAQLEKSRLLSDRFSAERPKGSFSTLEIQRTEQGDSAMYLCASSLEPHFSYEQYFGPGTRLTVT.

The chain has TRBV5-1 and TRBJ1-2; D not resolved. V dropped 0 bases and J dropped 1 base, with 19 bases sitting between them. The CDR3 is 18 residues long. Germline values: CDR1 SGHRS, CDR2 YFSETQ. DNA of the CDR3: TGCGCCAGCAGCTTGGGGAAAGGGTATTCCGGCGTTAACTATGGCTACACCTTC. Amino acids: CASSLGKGYSGVNYGYTF.

This clonotype was observed many times. This chain connects TRBV18 to TRBJ2-5; TRBD2 aligns across 7 bases. Germline CDR1 and CDR2: KGHSH and LQKENI. J was trimmed by 1 base and V by 3 bases; bases with no gene match: 5. This CDR3 is 15 amino acids long. CDR3: CASSPGGGSQETQYF. The CDR3 DNA sequence: TGTGCCAGCTCACCTGGCGGGGGATCCCAAGAGACCCAGTACTTC.

This clonotype was recorded at least ten times. The chain carries TRBV12-3 or TRBV12-4 and TRBJ2-5; D perhaps matches TRBD1 (6 bases). There are 13 residues in the CDR3. The V and J ends lost 6 bases and 2 bases respectively, with 10 bases between them. CDR3 region: CASRDQGQETQYF. CDR3 nucleotides: TGTGCCAGCAGGGATCAGGGGCAAGAGACCCAGTACTTC.

This clonotype showed up just a few times. V and J are TRBV5-1 and TRBJ1-1; maybe TRBD1 (5 bases). CDR1 and CDR2 from the germline V gene are SGHRS and YFSETQ. The CDR3 covers 13 residues. Trimming took off 0 bases at V and 7 bases at J, with 10 bases between the two ends. CDR3 protein: CASSLARGIEAFF. The DNA of the CDR3 is TGCGCCAGCAGCTTGGCCCGGGGGATTGAAGCTTTCTTT.

V usage is TRBV6-2 or TRBV6-3 and J usage is TRBJ2-7; D assignment may be TRBD1 or TRBD2 (5 bases each). V was cut by 1 base and J by 5 bases, with 12 bases left in between. The CDR3 totals 14 residues. Germline V gene sequence: CDR1 MNHEY, CDR2 SVGEGT. DNA of the CDR3: TGTGCCAGCAGTTACTACGGGGCGCAAAACGAGCAGTACTTC. It translates to CASSYYGAQNEQYF.

J is TRBJ2-7 and V is TRBV3-1; 7 nucleotides align to TRBD1. The ends lost 5 bases at V and 7 bases at J; junction bases unmatched: 8. The CDR3 has 13 residues. CDR1 is LGHDT, CDR2 YNNKEL, per germline (reference sequence). In nucleotides, the CDR3 is TGTGCCAGCAGCAAGGGGGCACCCAGGGAGCAGTACTTC. The encoded protein is CASSKGAPREQYF.

This clonotype was found a few times. The V call is TRBV6-6, the J call TRBJ2-7, with 8 nucleotides matching TRBD1. Germline V CDR1 and CDR2: MNHNY, SVGAGI (reference sequence). The V gene end was trimmed by 7 bases and the J gene end by 4 bases; junction bases not matched to a gene: 12. The CDR3 consists of 15 residues. The CDR3 coding sequence is TGTGCCAGCACAGGACGACAGGGGCTTATGTACGAGCAGTACTTC. It translates to CASTGRQGLMYEQYF.

Many counts were recorded for this clonotype. The gene calls are TRBV5-1 and TRBJ1-1; D call uncertain. Per germline, CDR1 SGHRS and CDR2 YFSETQ. Trimming took off 0 bases at V and 6 bases at J, with 12 bases between the two ends. This CDR3 comprises 14 residues. CDR3 DNA sequence: TGCGCCAGCAGCTTGGGCGGGGATTTCCCTGAAGCTTTCTTT. Translation gives CASSLGGDFPEAFF.

There are many counts of this clonotype. The chain carries TRBV5-5 and TRBJ2-1, with 9 bases matching TRBD2. This CDR3 region has 15 residues. Germline CDR1 reads SGHKS; CDR2 reads YYEKEE (reference sequence). V gave up 3 bases and J gave up 4 bases; unmatched junction bases: 5. The CDR3 sequence: CASSSRLADYNEQFF. The DNA of the CDR3 is TGTGCCAGCAGCTCCCGACTAGCGGATTACAATGAGCAGTTCTTC.

V usage is TRBV29-1 and J usage is TRBJ1-2, with D perhaps matching TRBD1 (5 bases). The V and J ends lost 1 base and 2 bases respectively, with 17 bases between them. This CDR3 has 16 amino acids. Germline V gives CDR1 SQVTM, CDR2 ANQGSEA. The CDR3: CSVEGLEGRRNYGYTF. The CDR3 region has the DNA TGCAGCGTTGAAGGTTTAGAGGGGCGGAGGAACTATGGCTACACCTTC.

This clonotype was counted ten times or more. This chain links TRBV7-2 with TRBJ2-7; 11 nucleotides align to TRBD2. J gave up 3 bases and V 1 base, and 2 bases lay outside the gene matches. This CDR3 comprises 15 residues. Germline CDR1 is SGHTA and CDR2 is FQGNSA. The CDR3 loop reads CASSLGGTSGYEQYF. CDR3 in DNA: TGTGCCAGCAGCTTAGGGGGGACTAGCGGCTACGAGCAGTACTTC.

The table lists this clonotype with many counts. The rearrangement uses TRBV7-2 and TRBJ2-1, with 8 positions matching TRBD2. Germline V gene sequence: CDR1 SGHTA, CDR2 FQGNSA. The CDR3 is 17 amino acids. The junction had 4 bases not matched to a gene; V was cut back by 0 bases and J by 0 bases. CDR3 DNA: TGTGCCAGCAGCTTAGCGCCGGGACTAGGCTCCTACAATGAGCAGTTCTTC. Its protein is CASSLAPGLGSYNEQFF.

This clonotype turned up a few times. The chain carries TRBV28 and TRBJ1-2; TRBD1 is a possible D gene (5 bases). V was cut by 6 bases and J by 2 bases, with 10 bases left in between. This CDR3 comprises 13 residues. Germline CDR1 reads MDHEN; CDR2 reads SYDVKM. DNA for the CDR3: TGTGCCAGCAGGGCGGGGGGGAACTATGGCTACACCTTC. Translated: CASRAGGNYGYTF.

This clonotype occurred a few times. This sequence joins TRBV21-1 and TRBJ1-1. TRBV21-1 is reported as a pseudogene. The CDR3 loop spans 16 amino acids. The CDR3 bases are TGTGCCAGCAGCAAAGGACATGACACCATGAACACTGAAGCTTTCTTT. The encoded protein is CASSKGHDTMNTEAFF.